These 2 T cell receptor beta chains came from one sample sequenced in a study of follicular helper T cells after annual influenza vaccination. Time point reported: 2015-2016 season, 7 days after influenza vaccination. Sequencing was performed with immunoSEQ multiplex PCR; in TCRdb, only in-frame clones are kept and a portion is missing. The sample includes 7,000 or so clones, around 86% of them seen just once. The sample consisted of CXCR5- memory CD4+ T cells sorted from blood, taken 7 days after influenza vaccination. Receptors were obtained from an adult who received the influenza vaccine.

This chain uses TRBV7-6 with TRBJ2-1; D gene ambiguous. CDR1 and CDR2 (germline): SGHVS, FNYEAQ. The CDR3 is 13 amino acids. Trimming took 2 bases from V and 6 from J, leaving 8 bases between them. The CDR3 coding sequence is TGTGCCAGCAGCTTAACCGGAGCCAATGAGCAGTTCTTC. It codes for CASSLTGANEQFF.

The CDR3 coding sequence is TGTGCCAGCAGTGTTTTTCGGGCCAATCAGCCCCAGCATTTT. This sequence encodes CASSVFRANQPQHF. The chain couples TRBV2 to TRBJ1-5; D gene unclear. The V end was cut by 4 bases, the J end by 3 bases, with 10 bases between. Germline CDR1 reads SNHLY; CDR2 reads FYNNEI. The CDR3 loop spans 14 amino acids.